This T cell receptor beta chain came from a study of identical twins. General study findings and limits: Recombination models fit unrelated individuals' TCR alpha sharing but underestimated twins'. Fewer insertions characterized abundant cord blood beta clonotypes, whereas memory repertoires showed none. Part of the zero-insertion signal could reflect confounding by invariant MAIT and iNKT cells.

This clonotype was counted only a few times. The antigen is undetermined. CDR1 is SGHRS, CDR2 YFSETQ, per germline. The CDR3 length is 12 residues. V lost 2 bases and J 7 bases, leaving 9 bases between the germline ends. TCRdb called the 5' RACE reads again in MiXCR, with one record for every CDR3 protein. The sample lists approximately 490,000 distinct CDR3 sequences, about a fifth occurring once. Separately, the same data were catalogued under a study of yellow fever vaccine responses in identical twins.

Material: CD4+ T cells sorted from blood. V usage is TRBV5-1 and J usage is TRBJ1-1; TRBD1 is a possible D gene (5 bases). The clonotype originates from a woman younger than 30 in good health. The CDR3 DNA sequence: TGCGCCAGCAGCTTTTTTGGGGGTGAAGCTTTCTTT. It encodes CASSFFGGEAFF.